These 17 T cell receptor beta chains share one sample of origin, sequenced in a study of blood T cells in healthy people across ages. A sample-barcoded 5' primer and a J-beta primer mix were used in a second PCR of about 6 to 12 cycles. TCRdb processed the 5' RACE reads anew with MiXCR; each CDR3 protein has one entry. Counted here are some 690,000 distinct CDR3 sequences, roughly 20% occurring once; the ten biggest clones make up 22%. The source material was blood. The receptors come from a man in his 70s in good health.

This clonotype was detected ten times or more. V usage is TRBV3-1 and J usage is TRBJ2-5; 8 bases match TRBD1. The V segment lost 1 base and the J segment 5 bases; nucleotides outside the gene matches: 6. There are 15 residues in the CDR3. The germline gives CDR1 LGHDT, CDR2 YNNKEL (reference sequence). CDR3 loop: CASSQGTGGRETQYF. The CDR3 DNA reads as TGTGCCAGCAGCCAAGGAACAGGGGGGAGGGAGACCCAGTACTTC.

This clonotype came up many times. The chain couples TRBV6-4 to TRBJ2-3; 10 positions agree with TRBD1. The V segment lost 2 bases and the J segment 4 bases; nucleotides outside the gene matches: 0. CDR1 and CDR2 (germline): MRHNA, SNTAGT. This CDR3 is built from 14 residues. The CDR3 nucleotides are TGTGCCAGCAGTGACGGACAGGGGGCAGATACGCAGTATTTT. This translates into CASSDGQGADTQYF.

The chain recombines TRBV5-1 with TRBJ2-2; 8 nucleotides line up with TRBD1. The V and J ends lost 3 bases and 5 bases, in that order; junction bases with no gene match: 9. Germline assignment: CDR1 SGHRS and CDR2 YFSETQ. The CDR3 spans 16 residues. The CDR3 here is CASSSDQGAVTGELFF. CDR3 in DNA: TGCGCCAGCAGCTCCGACCAGGGGGCTGTAACCGGGGAGCTGTTTTTT.

The gene calls are TRBV6-2 or TRBV6-3 and TRBJ2-7, with TRBD1 matching over 9 bases. The V gene's germline CDR1 is MNHEY and CDR2 SVGEGT. This CDR3 has 14 residues. V shed 4 bases, J shed 3 bases, and the junction held 4 bases outside the gene matches. CDR3 protein: CASSSGTGIYEQYV. CDR3 in DNA: TGTGCCAGCAGTTCCGGGACAGGGATCTACGAGCAGTACGTC.

V usage is TRBV18 and J usage is TRBJ2-5, with D hard to call. The J call may be mistaken, given a closer DNA end match to TRBJ2-7. This CDR3 is built from 15 residues. Germline loops: CDR1 KGHSH, CDR2 LQKENI. The CDR3 region has the DNA TGTGCCAGCTCCTCATCCCGAGGCGAGTTAGGCGAGCAGTACGTC. It is translated as CASSSSRGELGEQYV.

The chain employs TRBV14 and TRBJ2-3; 7 bases map to TRBD2. Germline CDR1 SGHDN, CDR2 FVKESK. This CDR3 is 15 amino acids long. J was trimmed by 4 bases and V by 3 bases; bases with no gene match: 7. The CDR3 nucleotides read TGTGCCAGCAGCCAGTGGGGACTACTAGCAGATACGCAGTATTTT. The encoded protein is CASSQWGLLADTQYF.

This clonotype has just a few counts. The chain employs TRBV7-2 and TRBJ2-2, with a weak D call TRBD1 (6 bases). This CDR3 contains 15 residues. V lost 6 bases and J lost 0, with 11 bases in between. From germline, CDR1 is SGHTA and CDR2 FQGNSA. In DNA, the CDR3 is TGTGCCAGCAGTTACAGGGTTCCGAACACCGGGGAGCTGTTTTTT. It yields the protein CASSYRVPNTGELFF.

The rearrangement joins TRBV7-2 to TRBJ1-4; D might be TRBD1 (5 bases). Germline CDR1 SGHTA, CDR2 FQGNSA. V was clipped by 5 bases and J by 3 bases, with 13 bases between them. CDR3 size: 15 residues. This CDR3 is CASSPMGRSNEKLFF. The CDR3 DNA reads as TGTGCCAGCAGCCCCATGGGACGTTCTAATGAAAAACTGTTTTTT. Full variable domain (rest looked up from reference TRBV7-2 and TRBJ1-4): GAGVSQSPSNKVTEKGKDVELRCDPISGHTALYWYRQSLGQGLEFLIYFQGNSAPDKSGLPSDRFSAERTGGSVSTLTIQRTQQEDSAVYLCASSPMGRSNEKLFFGSGTQLSVL.

This clonotype showed up many times. V is TRBV24-1 and J is TRBJ2-5; 7 bases agree with TRBD1. The end of the DNA fits TRBJ2-7 better, so the J call may be wrong. In germline, CDR1 is KGHDR, CDR2 SFDVKD. The CDR3 runs 15 residues. The CDR3 bases are TGTGCCACCCTACCTCCCGGGACAGAGCACTACGAGCAGTACTTC. Its protein is CATLPPGTEHYEQYF.

The sample holds a few counts of this clonotype. V gene TRBV5-1 combines with J gene TRBJ2-4; the match to TRBD2 covers 8 bases. The CDR3 loop spans 16 amino acids. Germline CDR1 SGHRS, CDR2 YFSETQ. The trim removed 5 bases at V and 7 bases at J, leaving 14 bases unmatched. CDR3 DNA: TGCGCCAGCAGTCGCGGGATAGCGGGAAGGGTTAACATTCAGTACTTC. Translating gives CASSRGIAGRVNIQYF.

The table lists this clonotype with a few counts. The chain combines TRBV4-3 with TRBJ1-2, with TRBD1 matching 7 bases. Germline values: CDR1 LGHNA, CDR2 YSLEER. This CDR3 has 15 residues. V trimming: 3 bases; J trimming: 5 bases; junction bases outside the gene matches: 9. The CDR3, as DNA: TGCGCCAGCAGCCAGGATCTCAGGGGGGAGTATGGCTACACCTTC. Translated, it gives CASSQDLRGEYGYTF.

This clonotype was picked up a small number of times. This rearrangement joins TRBV7-2 to TRBJ2-7, with 8 bases aligning to TRBD1. CDR3 size: 14 residues. Trimming at V came to 4 bases and at J to 0 bases, leaving 2 bases not matched to a gene. Germline V gives CDR1 SGHTA, CDR2 FQGNSA. The CDR3 DNA is TGTGCCAGCAGCTCCGGGACAGGCTCCTACGAGCAGTACGTC. This translates into CASSSGTGSYEQYV.

A word on this clonotype: This may arise from a read error, as a much more abundant clone is one base away. CDR3 loop: CASSLLQRTDTQYF. CDR3 DNA: TGCGCCAGCAGCTTGTTACAGAGGACAGATACGCAGTATTTT. The chain links TRBV5-1 to TRBJ2-3; D gene uncertain. V dropped 1 base and J dropped 3 bases, with 9 bases sitting between them. The CDR3 extends over 14 amino acids. CDR1 and CDR2 from the germline V gene are SGHRS and YFSETQ.

The chain is built from TRBV15 and TRBJ1-1; no clear D gene. Germline-derived CDR1 and CDR2 are LNHNV and YYDKDF (reference sequence). The V gene lost 1 base and the J gene lost 0 bases, with 6 bases spanning the gap. The CDR3 contains 14 residues. The CDR3 protein is CATSRVQMNTEAFF. In DNA, the CDR3 is TGTGCCACCAGCAGAGTACAGATGAACACTGAAGCTTTCTTT.

V usage is TRBV29-1 and J usage is TRBJ2-3; TRBD2 is a possible D gene (7 bases). The V and J ends lost 4 bases and 3 bases respectively, with 14 bases between them. There are 14 residues in the CDR3. CDR1 SQVTM and CDR2 ANQGSEA come from the germline V gene. The CDR3, as DNA: TGCAGCGTTGGAGGGGGGGAGTCGACAGATACGCAGTATTTT. As protein: CSVGGGESTDTQYF.

This clonotype was recorded only once. This chain links TRBV27 with TRBJ1-1; no clear D gene. This CDR3 contains 14 residues. V was cut by 1 base and J by 6 bases, with 12 bases left in between. CDR1 MNHEY and CDR2 SMNVEV come from the germline V gene (reference sequence). DNA of the CDR3: TGTGCCAGCAGTTTATTCGGCAGCACCCCTGAAGCTTTCTTT. Its translation is CASSLFGSTPEAFF.

This clonotype has more than one count but fewer than ten. This rearrangement joins TRBV3-1 to TRBJ1-5; 10 nucleotides align to TRBD1. V was clipped by 4 bases and J by 2 bases; unmatched bases: 5. The germline gives CDR1 LGHDT, CDR2 YNNKEL (reference sequence). The CDR3 spans 16 residues. The CDR3, as DNA: TGTGCCAGCAGCCCGACAGGGGGCGGAGGCAATCAGCCCCAGCATTTT. It encodes CASSPTGGGGNQPQHF. Full variable domain (remainder filled in from reference TRBV3-1 and TRBJ1-5): DTAVSQTPKYLVTQMGNDKSIKCEQNLGHDTMYWYKQDSKKFLKIMFSYNNKELIINETVPNRFSPKSPDKAHLNLHINSLELGDSAVYFCASSPTGGGGNQPQHFGDGTRLSIL.